This T cell receptor (beta chain) was captured by sequencing in a study of PD-L1 blockade in urothelial cancer. On the study more broadly: About 85% of the roughly 29 patients were men whose urothelial cancer was bladder-origin.

Time point noted: peripheral blood 6 weeks after treatment start. Method: immunoSEQ multiplex PCR; TCRdb's copy keeps in-frame clones and lacks some. Among about 50,000 clones listed, about 82% were seen once. Trimming left V 2 bases short and J 5 bases short, with 10 bases between. CDR1 and CDR2 (germline): SGHDT, YYEEEE. The CDR3 has 13 residues. The chain couples TRBV5-6 to TRBJ2-5; D perhaps matches TRBD1 (5 bases). The TCR was taken from a man between 65 and 79 years old with urothelial cancer. The material was PBMCs, obtained around atezolizumab (anti-PD-L1) treatment. The chain's CDR3 is CASSLSGLETQYF. Written as DNA, the CDR3 is TGTGCCAGCAGCTTATCAGGGCTTGAGACCCAGTACTTC. Looking up the rest from reference TRBV5-6 and TRBJ2-5 gives the full variable domain: DAGVTQSPTHLIKTRGQQVTLRCSPKSGHDTVSWYQQALGQGPQFIFQYYEEEERQRGNFPDRFSGHQFPNYSSELNVNALLLGDSALYLCASSLSGLETQYFGPGTRLLVL.